These 20 T cell receptor beta chains were sequenced from one sample in a study of shared clonotypes between healthy human individuals. Profiling relied on immunoSEQ multiplex PCR, and the TCRdb table lists in-frame clones only, not all of them. The sample records approximately 740,000 clones, approximately 74% being singletons. The sequenced sample was memory CD4+ T cells sorted from blood. Stated subset: CD45RA-negative fraction. The receptors come from a woman in her 30s in good health.

The rearrangement joins TRBV30 to TRBJ1-2, with TRBD1 matching 7 bases. The germline CDR1 and CDR2 sequences are GTSNPN and SVGIG (reference sequence). CDR3 length: 13 residues. With 2 bases clipped from V and 8 bases from J, the junction kept 8 bases outside the gene matches. The CDR3 region has the DNA TGTGCCTGGAGTCGCGGGACAGCCCTCGGCTACACCTTC. This encodes CAWSRGTALGYTF.

J is TRBJ1-4 and V is TRBV21-1; the table names TRBD1, a call not compared with the DNA. TRBV21-1 is termed a pseudogene. The CDR3 is 19 residues long. The CDR3 region is CASSKLTQGELPTNEKLFF. CDR3 nucleotide sequence: TGTGCCAGCAGCAAACTCACACAGGGAGAGCTCCCAACTAATGAAAAACTGTTTTTT.

This clone was seen only once. This sequence joins TRBV4-1 and TRBJ2-5; 10 positions agree with TRBD1. Near its end, the DNA agrees better with TRBJ2-7, so the J call may be wrong. Per germline, CDR1 MGHRA and CDR2 YSYEKL. CDR3 length equals 15 residues. CDR3 amino acids: CASSRVRQGAFEQYF. The DNA for the CDR3 is TGCGCCAGCAGCCGAGTCCGACAGGGGGCTTTCGAGCAGTACTTC.

The chain joins TRBV14 to TRBJ2-7, with 9 positions matching TRBD1. Per germline, CDR1 SGHDN and CDR2 FVKESK. V gave up 1 base and J gave up 5 bases; unmatched junction bases: 6. The CDR3 is 15 amino acids. The CDR3 DNA reads TGTGCCAGCAGCCAAGGGGGACAGGGCGGCGACGAGCAGTACTTC. It yields the protein CASSQGGQGGDEQYF.

The rearrangement joins TRBV10-1 to TRBJ2-2; 8 bases agree with TRBD1. V lost 3 bases and J lost 5; bases outside the gene matches: 8. The germline V gene has CDR1 WNHNN and CDR2 SYGVQD (reference sequence). The CDR3 has 16 amino acids. As DNA, the CDR3 is TGCGCCAGCAGTGACTCCGGACAGGGTGGAACCGGGGAGCTGTTTTTT. This encodes CASSDSGQGGTGELFF.

The chain links TRBV6-1 to TRBJ1-5; D gene uncertain. CDR3 length: 13 amino acids. The V and J ends lost 6 bases and 5 bases respectively, with 11 bases between them. The germline CDR1 and CDR2 sequences are MNHNS and SASEGT. CDR3 loop: CASSPSPDQPQHF. The CDR3 nucleotides read TGTGCCAGCAGCCCATCACCTGATCAGCCCCAGCATTTT.

V usage is TRBV7-3 and J usage is TRBJ2-6; weak D call: TRBD1 (5 bases). The V and J ends lost 5 bases and 0 bases respectively, with 8 bases between them. The germline CDR1 and CDR2 sequences are SGHTA and FQGTGA. CDR3 length: 15 residues. As DNA, the CDR3 is TGTGCCAGCAGCAATCAGGGCTCTGGGGCCAACGTCCTGACTTTC. It is translated as CASSNQGSGANVLTF. Complete variable domain (other parts from reference TRBV7-3 and TRBJ2-6): GAGVSQTPSNKVTEKGKYVELRCDPISGHTALYWYRQSLGQGPEFLIYFQGTGAADDSGLPNDRFFAVRPEGSVSTLKIQRTERGDSAVYLCASSNQGSGANVLTFGAGSRLTVL.

The rearrangement joins TRBV5-4 to TRBJ2-3; 14 positions agree with TRBD2. CDR3 size: 17 residues. Germline assignment: CDR1 SGHNT and CDR2 YYREEE (reference sequence). J gave up 1 base and V 0 bases, and 1 base lay outside the gene matches. The CDR3 coding sequence is TGTGCCAGCAGCTTGGGGGGACTAGCGGGAGGCACAGATACGCAGTATTTT. It yields the protein CASSLGGLAGGTDTQYF.

V gene TRBV21-1 combines with J gene TRBJ2-7; no DNA check was done on the table's D call, TRBD2. TRBV21-1 is classified as a pseudogene. The CDR3 covers 16 residues. CDR3: CASSRSSGRAGDEQYF. CDR3 sequence (DNA): TGTGCCAGCAGCAGATCCAGCGGGAGGGCCGGGGACGAGCAGTACTTC.

The chain combines TRBV4-1 with TRBJ2-2; 7 nucleotides line up with TRBD1. The germline V gene has CDR1 MGHRA and CDR2 YSYEKL. J gave up 0 bases and V 5 bases, and 9 bases lay outside the gene matches. The CDR3 loop spans 17 amino acids. Here the CDR3 reads CASSKGQASANTGELFF. In DNA, the CDR3 is TGCGCCAGCAGCAAAGGACAGGCCTCCGCGAACACCGGGGAGCTGTTTTTT.

Points on this clone: The sample has other DNA sequences that encode this CDR3 too. V usage is TRBV7-2 and J usage is TRBJ2-1, with D tentatively TRBD1 (6 bases). CDR1 and CDR2 from the germline V gene are SGHTA and FQGNSA. The CDR3 has 13 residues. Trimming took 5 bases from V and 5 from J, leaving 10 bases between them. CDR3 sequence reads: CASSLRTDNEQFF. In nucleotides, the CDR3 is TGTGCCAGCAGCCTAAGGACAGACAATGAGCAGTTCTTC.

In this sample, this clone turned up many times. The sample has other DNA sequences that encode this CDR3 too. The chain has TRBV7-9 and TRBJ2-5; a possible D gene is TRBD1 (6 bases). This CDR3 has 14 residues. Trimming shortened V by 0 bases and J by 2 bases, and 7 bases separated the two germline ends. The V gene's germline CDR1 is SEHNR and CDR2 FQNEAQ (reference sequence). CDR3 bases: TGTGCCAGCAGCTTAGCCCAGGGGCAAGAGACCCAGTACTTC. The encoded protein is CASSLAQGQETQYF.

This chain uses TRBV7-9 with TRBJ2-1; D might be TRBD2 (6 bases). Germline V CDR1 and CDR2: SEHNR, FQNEAQ (reference sequence). The CDR3 runs to 14 residues. The V and J ends lost 5 bases and 1 base respectively, with 9 bases between them. CDR3 sequence reads: CASSPGSSYNEQFF. DNA for the CDR3: TGTGCCAGCAGCCCCGGGAGTTCCTACAATGAGCAGTTCTTC.

With regard to this clone: The same CDR3 arises from other DNA sequences in this sample as well. The chain carries TRBV5-1 and TRBJ2-3, with 8 bases aligning to TRBD1. This CDR3 is built from 16 residues. V gave up 4 bases and J gave up 2 bases; unmatched junction bases: 9. Germline V gene lookup returns CDR1 SGHRS and CDR2 YFSETQ. DNA of the CDR3: TGCGCCAGCAGCATAGGACAGGGACTTGTCACAGATACGCAGTATTTT. Its translation is CASSIGQGLVTDTQYF.

The CDR3 bases are TGTGCCAGCAGCAAAAATGCCGGGACTAGCGGGAGGAGCTCCTACGAGCAGTACTTC. It is translated as CASSKNAGTSGRSSYEQYF. The V gene is TRBV7-8, the J gene TRBJ2-7; 15 bases fit TRBD2. The V segment lost 5 bases and the J segment 0 bases; nucleotides outside the gene matches: 11. Germline loops: CDR1 SGHVS, CDR2 FQNEAQ. This CDR3 contains 19 residues. Full variable domain (outside the CDR3, taken from reference TRBV7-8 and TRBJ2-7): GAGVSQSPRYKVAKRGQDVALRCDPISGHVSLFWYQQALGQGPEFLTYFQNEAQLDKSGLPSDRFFAERPEGSVSTLKIQRTQQEDSAVYLCASSKNAGTSGRSSYEQYFGPGTRLTVT.

This chain uses TRBV6-1 with TRBJ1-5; D is perhaps TRBD1 (5 bases). The CDR3 is made up of 14 amino acids. V lost 2 bases and J lost 3, with 8 bases in between. Germline CDR1 and CDR2: MNHNS and SASEGT. The CDR3 DNA reads TGTGCCAGCAGTGAAAGGGGAAACAATCAGCCCCAGCATTTT. Protein: CASSERGNNQPQHF.

This chain joins TRBV30 and TRBJ2-5; D possibly corresponds to TRBD2 (5 bases). Germline-derived CDR1 and CDR2 are GTSNPN and SVGIG (reference sequence). This CDR3 spans 14 amino acids. The V and J ends lost 0 bases and 7 bases respectively, with 15 bases between them. The CDR3 is CAWSVHEGSGTQYF. In nucleotides, the CDR3 is TGTGCCTGGAGTGTACATGAGGGCAGCGGGACCCAGTACTTC. Complete variable domain (other parts from reference TRBV30 and TRBJ2-5): SQTIHQWPATLVQPVGSPLSLECTVEGTSNPNLYWYRQAAGRGLQLLFYSVGIGQISSEVPQNLSASRPQDRQFILSSKKLLLSDSGFYLCAWSVHEGSGTQYFGPGTRLLVL.

The V call is TRBV5-1, the J call TRBJ2-1; the match to TRBD2 covers 13 bases. CDR1 and CDR2 from the germline V gene are SGHRS and YFSETQ. This CDR3 has 15 amino acids. The V segment lost 4 bases and the J segment 6 bases; nucleotides outside the gene matches: 4. CDR3: CASSRTSGRSNEQFF. The CDR3 DNA follows: TGCGCCAGCAGCAGGACTAGCGGGAGAAGCAATGAGCAGTTCTTC.

The J gene is TRBJ2-5, the V gene TRBV5-1; 7 bases map to TRBD2. The V and J ends lost 4 bases and 5 bases, in that order; junction bases with no gene match: 11. The V gene's germline CDR1 is SGHRS and CDR2 YFSETQ. There are 15 residues in the CDR3. The CDR3 reads CASSLLAKSDETQYF. The CDR3, as DNA: TGCGCCAGCAGCCTACTAGCGAAATCAGATGAGACCCAGTACTTC.

CDR3 in DNA: TGTGCCAGTGGGGTAGCGGGTGGGGTGGACATTCAGTACTTC. Amino acid sequence: CASGVAGGVDIQYF. V usage is TRBV19 and J usage is TRBJ2-4, with TRBD2 matching 7 bases. Germline V lookup: CDR1 LNHDA, CDR2 SQIVND (reference sequence). The trim removed 8 bases at V and 8 bases at J, leaving 12 bases unmatched. The CDR3 extends over 14 amino acids.